This TCR beta chain was documented in a study of Graves' ophthalmopathy and Graves' hyperthyroidism. On the study more broadly: Peripheral blood was obtained at first diagnosis, ahead of any treatment.

Disease in donors with ophthalmopathy had moderate-to-severe activity, CAS ≥3, NOSPECS ≥4 and under 3 months' duration. Amplified material comprised TCR beta CDR3 regions derived from RNA transcripts. RT-PCR in the first round used HTBI primers; a second-round multiplex PCR followed. One entry per CDR3 protein results from TCRdb running MiXCR on the multiplex PCR reads. The sample has almost 750,000 distinct CDR3 sequences; 40% are singletons. This clonotype has a handful of counts. The receptor was derived from an adult man with Graves' ophthalmopathy. The sequenced sample consisted of peripheral blood.

CDR3 sequence: CASSSGQAQSNQPQHF. CDR3 DNA: TGTGCCAGCAGCTCGGGACAGGCCCAGAGCAATCAGCCCCAGCATTTT. This chain joins TRBV24-1 and TRBJ1-5; 8 bases are shared with TRBD1. Germline V lookup: CDR1 KGHDR, CDR2 SFDVKD. V was clipped by 11 bases and J by 1 base; unmatched bases: 12. This CDR3 has 16 residues.